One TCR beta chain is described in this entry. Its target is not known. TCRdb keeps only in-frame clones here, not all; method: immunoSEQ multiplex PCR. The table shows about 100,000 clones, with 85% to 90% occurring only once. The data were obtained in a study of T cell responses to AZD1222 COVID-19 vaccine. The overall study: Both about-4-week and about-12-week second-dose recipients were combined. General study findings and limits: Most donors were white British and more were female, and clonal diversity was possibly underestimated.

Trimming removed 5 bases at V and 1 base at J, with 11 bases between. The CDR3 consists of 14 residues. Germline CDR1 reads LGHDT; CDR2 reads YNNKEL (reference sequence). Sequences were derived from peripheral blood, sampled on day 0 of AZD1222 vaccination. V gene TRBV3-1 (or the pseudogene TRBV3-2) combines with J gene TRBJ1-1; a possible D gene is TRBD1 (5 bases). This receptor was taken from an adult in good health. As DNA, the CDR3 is TGTGCCAGCAGCTCTTGGGACGGGAACACTGAAGCTTTCTTT. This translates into CASSSWDGNTEAFF.